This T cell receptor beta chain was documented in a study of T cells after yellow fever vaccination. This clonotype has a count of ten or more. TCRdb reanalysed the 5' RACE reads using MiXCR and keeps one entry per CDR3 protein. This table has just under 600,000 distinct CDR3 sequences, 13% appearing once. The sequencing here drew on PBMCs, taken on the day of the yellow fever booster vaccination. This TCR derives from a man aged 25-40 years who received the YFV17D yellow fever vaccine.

The CDR3 here is CASSSITGQGAGTSGLNEQFF. CDR3 in DNA: TGTGCCAGCAGCTCAATCACGGGACAGGGGGCTGGGACTAGCGGACTGAATGAGCAGTTCTTC. V gene TRBV11-1 combines with J gene TRBJ2-1, with D perhaps TRBD1 (12 bases). Germline CDR1 is SGHAT and CDR2 is FQDESV (reference sequence). The CDR3 consists of 21 residues. Trimming removed 4 bases at V and 7 bases at J, with 35 bases between.